The entry that follows covers one TCR beta chain sequence. Its target is not known. The data were taken from a study of metastatic and nonmetastatic thyroid tumors. The overall study: The study looked at repertoires side by side in blood and in tumor or nodule tissue from malignant and benign thyroid patients. Findings and limits, study-wide: For both blood and tumor, malignant thyroid tumors reportedly showed significantly higher TCR beta diversity than benign nodules did.

Patients had received no treatment of any kind before thyroid surgery. The CDR3 runs 16 residues. J lost 6 bases, V lost 2 bases, and 10 bases had no gene match. Per germline, CDR1 MGHRA and CDR2 YSYEKL. Study processing details: It was from CDR3 differences across clinicopathological groups that a distant-metastasis classifier for papillary thyroid cancer was built. With MiXCR, TCRdb called clones anew from the PCR reads. TCRdb's processing, not the study's, gives the V and J calls here. This table has 6,200 or so clones, roughly 30% appearing once. The source is a female donor with papillary thyroid cancer or a benign thyroid nodule (not recorded which). Some clones in this sample may be carry-over from other donors' samples. The rearrangement uses TRBV4-1 and TRBJ2-7; 10 bases agree with TRBD1. Material: adjacent normal tissue. As DNA, the CDR3 is TGCGCCAGCAGCCAACCCGGGACAGGGGAACTCGGCGAGCAGTACTTC. Its translation is CASSQPGTGELGEQYF.